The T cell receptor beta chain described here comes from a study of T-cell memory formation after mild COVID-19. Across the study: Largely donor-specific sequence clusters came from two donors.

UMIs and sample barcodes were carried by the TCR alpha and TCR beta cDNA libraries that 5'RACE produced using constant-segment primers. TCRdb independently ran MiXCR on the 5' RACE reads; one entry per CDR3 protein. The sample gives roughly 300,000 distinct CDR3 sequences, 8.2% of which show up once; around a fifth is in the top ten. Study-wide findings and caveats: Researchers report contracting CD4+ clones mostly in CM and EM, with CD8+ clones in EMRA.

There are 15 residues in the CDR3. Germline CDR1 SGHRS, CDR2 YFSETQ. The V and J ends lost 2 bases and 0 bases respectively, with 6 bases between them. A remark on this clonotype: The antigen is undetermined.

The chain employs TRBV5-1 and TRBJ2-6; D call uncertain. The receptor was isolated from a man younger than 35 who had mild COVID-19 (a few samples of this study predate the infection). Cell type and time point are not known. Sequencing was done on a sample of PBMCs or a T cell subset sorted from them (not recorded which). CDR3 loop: CASSLDASGANVLTF. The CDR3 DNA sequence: TGCGCCAGCAGCTTAGATGCCTCTGGGGCCAACGTCCTGACTTTC.